A selection of T cell receptor beta chains follows, all from one sample in a study of T-cell reconstitution after alpha-beta-depleted transplantation in children. Each CDR3 protein gets one entry after TCRdb re-called the PCR reads with MiXCR. Among 450,000 to 700,000 distinct CDR3 sequences listed, 25% to 30% were seen once. This specimen was PBMCs, taken before TCRalphabeta/CD19-depleted stem cell transplant. These receptors all stem from a boy in the first two years of life with Wiskott-Aldrich syndrome, due to receive a stem cell transplant. Each CDR3 is given with its conserved first and last residue. A D gene is named only where the DNA matches it firmly. Size is omitted from some rows. Given values are once, few, many or a class for expanded clones.

V	size	J	length	D	CDR3	DNA
TRBV5-6	few	TRBJ1-1	16	.	CASSLGLGTANTEAFF	TGTGCCAGCAGCTTGGGTTTGGGGACGGCGAACACTGAAGCTTTCTTT
TRBV19	.	TRBJ1-4	11	.	CASSMLEKLFF	TGTGCCAGTAGTATGCTTGAAAAACTGTTTTTT
TRBV7-2	.	TRBJ1-5	13	.	CASSIQGGQPQHF	TGTGCCAGCAGCATACAGGGAGGACAGCCCCAGCATTTT
TRBV7-2	.	TRBJ1-1	14	TRBD1	CASSSGQGYTEAFF	TGTGCCAGCAGCTCGGGACAGGGCTACACTGAAGCTTTCTTT
TRBV20-1	.	TRBJ1-5	15	TRBD1	CSARLGTGTHQPQHF	TGCAGTGCTAGACTTGGGACAGGGACCCATCAGCCCCAGCATTTT
TRBV12-3/TRBV12-4	few	TRBJ2-2	14	.	CASRPTGQTGELFF	TGTGCCAGCAGGCCTACAGGACAGACCGGGGAGCTGTTTTTT
TRBV5-1	many	TRBJ2-5	16	TRBD2	CASSLGLAGVQETQYF	TGCGCCAGCAGCTTGGGTCTAGCGGGAGTCCAGGAGACCCAGTACTTC
TRBV12-3/TRBV12-4	.	TRBJ2-1	15	TRBD1	CASSRTGGPNNEQFF	TGTGCCAGCAGTAGGACAGGGGGGCCTAACAATGAGCAGTTCTTC
TRBV5-1	few	TRBJ2-5	16	TRBD2	CASSLAGLAGIETQYF	TGCGCCAGCAGCTTGGCCGGTCTAGCGGGAATAGAGACCCAGTACTTC
TRBV12-3/TRBV12-4	.	TRBJ2-7	14	TRBD2	CASTQTGTNYEQYF	TGTGCCAGCACCCAAACCGGGACTAACTACGAGCAGTACTTC
TRBV3-1	.	TRBJ2-1	16	.	CASSQFPSTAYNEQFF	TGTGCCAGCAGCCAATTTCCGAGCACCGCTTACAATGAGCAGTTCTTC
TRBV9	few	TRBJ2-3	16	.	CASSYSGGVRTDTQYF	TGTGCCAGCAGCTATAGCGGAGGAGTCCGCACAGATACGCAGTATTTT
TRBV5-1	few	TRBJ2-1	16	TRBD2	CASSEPGLAGYNEQFF	TGCGCCAGCAGCGAACCGGGACTAGCGGGATACAATGAGCAGTTCTTC
TRBV20-1	few	TRBJ2-1	13	.	CSARRSSYNEQFF	TGCAGTGCTAGGAGGAGTTCCTACAATGAGCAGTTCTTC
TRBV11-2	.	TRBJ2-7	16	TRBD1	CASSRPGTDRGVEQYF	TGTGCCAGCAGCCGTCCCGGGACGGACAGGGGAGTAGAGCAGTACTTC
TRBV5-1	.	TRBJ2-7	17	TRBD1	CASSVGFTRTGGYEQYF	TGCGCCAGCAGCGTGGGTTTTACCCGGACAGGGGGCTACGAGCAGTACTTC
TRBV5-1	.	TRBJ2-3	17	TRBD2	CASSSGTSGYSTDTQYF	TGCGCCAGCAGCTCCGGGACTAGCGGCTATTCTACAGATACGCAGTATTTT
TRBV5-1	few	TRBJ2-5	16	TRBD2	CASSWGLAGEVETQYF	TGCGCCAGCAGCTGGGGGCTAGCGGGAGAGGTAGAGACCCAGTACTTC
TRBV19	once	TRBJ2-3	15	.	CASTMRGFGTDTQYF	TGTGCCAGTACCATGAGGGGCTTTGGCACAGATACGCAGTATTTT
TRBV4-1	few	TRBJ2-1	15	.	CASSQEQRNYNEQFF	TGCGCCAGCAGCCAAGAGCAGCGGAACTACAATGAGCAGTTCTTC
TRBV30	.	TRBJ2-1	17	TRBD1	CAWSIQSTGGPYNEQFF	TGTGCCTGGAGTATACAGTCGACAGGGGGCCCTTACAATGAGCAGTTCTTC
TRBV7-2	.	TRBJ2-1	15	.	CASSLPGRSFNEQFF	TGTGCCAGCAGCTTACCGGGTAGGTCCTTCAATGAGCAGTTCTTC
TRBV5-1	.	TRBJ2-7	14	.	CASSPQGKGAEHYF	TGCGCCAGCAGCCCGCAGGGGAAGGGTGCCGAGCATTACTTC
TRBV20-1	few	TRBJ1-1	10	.	CSARVTEAFF	TGCAGTGCTAGGGTTACTGAAGCTTTCTTT
TRBV15	.	TRBJ2-7	17	TRBD2	CATSRVRTSGSYYEQYF	TGTGCCACCAGCAGAGTTCGGACTAGCGGGAGTTACTACGAGCAGTACTTC
TRBV7-2	few	TRBJ1-1	14	TRBD1	CASSPGQASTEAFF	TGTGCCAGCAGCCCTGGACAGGCAAGCACTGAAGCTTTCTTT
TRBV15	.	TRBJ2-1	11	.	CATSPPGEQFF	TGTGCCACCAGCCCCCCTGGGGAGCAGTTCTTC